The 19 T cell receptor beta chains below were found in one sample sequenced in a study of OX40 agonist ivuxolimab in advanced cancers. Generated by immunoSEQ multiplex PCR, the TCRdb table keeps only in-frame clones and is missing some. Among about 26,000 clones listed, approximately 86% were seen once. The sample in question was CD4+ or CD8+ T cells sorted from blood, obtained in a trial of the OX40 agonist ivuxolimab. Every receptor here comes from an adult with an advanced solid tumor such as melanoma, head and neck, liver or kidney cancer.

The chain uses TRBV13 and TRBJ1-2; D gene ambiguous. Germline V gene data show CDR1 as PRHDT and CDR2 as FYEKMQ (reference sequence). V was cut by 0 bases and J by 8 bases, with 13 bases left in between. The CDR3 contains 14 residues. CDR3 in DNA: TGTGCCAGCAGCTTAGGGGCGGGGATGCGAGGCTACACCTTC. This sequence encodes CASSLGAGMRGYTF.

V and J are TRBV29-1 and TRBJ2-7; no reliable D call. Per the germline V gene, CDR1 is SQVTM and CDR2 is ANQGSEA. V lost 0 bases to trimming and J lost 2 bases, with 11 bases between them. The CDR3 runs 14 residues. The CDR3: CSVEDGEEAYEQYF. DNA of the CDR3: TGCAGCGTTGAAGATGGGGAAGAGGCCTACGAGCAGTACTTC.

This chain connects TRBV27 to TRBJ2-7; 10 bases map to TRBD2. This CDR3 comprises 18 residues. CDR1 and CDR2 (germline): MNHEY, SMNVEV (reference sequence). The trim removed 4 bases at V and 4 bases at J, leaving 16 bases unmatched. The CDR3 DNA reads TGTGCCAGCAGTTACCGCACCTCCAGCGGGGGGGCGAGTTACGAGCAGTACTTC. Its protein is CASSYRTSSGGASYEQYF.

A word on this clone: The junction shows a germline mismatch at one end, possibly a read error. The chain employs TRBV5-6 and TRBJ2-5; D perhaps matches TRBD2 (6 bases). Germline CDR1 reads SGHDT; CDR2 reads YYEEEE. This CDR3 comprises 11 residues. The CDR3 nucleotides read TGTGCCAGCAGCTTTGAGCGAGGGAGGCACTTC. Protein sequence: CASSFERGRHF.

The chain links TRBV28 to TRBJ2-7; the D gene is possibly TRBD2 (6 bases). The CDR3 contains 17 residues. Germline values: CDR1 MDHEN, CDR2 SYDVKM. Trimming pared 6 bases from V and 7 bases from J, leaving 28 bases between. The CDR3 here is CASSPSDGAGYPEEQYF. The CDR3 bases are TGTGCCAGCAGCCCCTCTGATGGTGCGGGGTACCCGGAGGAGCAGTACTTC.

The chain links TRBV29-1 to TRBJ2-7; 9 bases agree with TRBD2. CDR1 and CDR2 (germline): SQVTM, ANQGSEA. The junction had 5 bases not matched to a gene; V was cut back by 7 bases and J by 1 base. CDR3 length: 13 residues. The CDR3 DNA reads as TGCAGCGGCAGCGGGGGGCAATCCTACGAGCAGTACTTC. It yields the protein CSGSGGQSYEQYF.

The V and J genes are TRBV11-3 and TRBJ2-1, with D unresolved. V was cut by 2 bases and J by 9 bases, with 17 bases left in between. Germline V gene sequence: CDR1 SGHNT, CDR2 YENEEA. The CDR3 length is 15 residues. CDR3 coding DNA: TGTGCCAGCAGCTTAAATCGGGCGAGGCTCTCTGAGCAGTTCTTC. Translating gives CASSLNRARLSEQFF.

CDR3 amino acids: CASSLDPQGYDETQYF. The CDR3 DNA sequence: TGTGCCAGCAGCTTGGACCCACAGGGGTATGACGAGACCCAGTACTTC. The V and J genes are TRBV11-1 and TRBJ2-5, with TRBD1 matching over 7 bases. The CDR3 covers 16 residues. The trim removed 3 bases at V and 5 bases at J, leaving 12 bases unmatched. Germline V gives CDR1 SGHAT, CDR2 FQDESV (reference sequence).

Only one count was recorded for this clone. The V call is TRBV9, the J call TRBJ2-1; TRBD1 matches at 8 bases. Trimming at V came to 3 bases and at J to 0 bases, leaving 5 bases not matched to a gene. Germline values: CDR1 SGDLS, CDR2 YYNGEE. This CDR3 is 16 amino acids long. The CDR3 loop is CASSEVTGGSYNEQFF. The CDR3 bases are TGTGCCAGCAGCGAAGTAACAGGGGGCTCCTACAATGAGCAGTTCTTC.

The J gene is TRBJ1-2, the V gene TRBV2; 8 positions agree with TRBD1. J was trimmed by 6 bases and V by 3 bases; bases with no gene match: 9. This CDR3 region has 15 residues. The germline V gene encodes CDR1 SNHLY and CDR2 FYNNEI. The CDR3 reads CASSDGQGALNGYTF. The CDR3 DNA reads TGTGCCAGCAGTGACGGGCAGGGGGCCTTAAATGGCTACACCTTC.

By share, this clone ranks as large. The rearrangement uses TRBV29-1 and TRBJ1-2; a possible D gene is TRBD1 (6 bases). This CDR3 contains 12 residues. Trimming removed 3 bases from V and 7 bases from J, with 12 bases in between. Germline V gene sequence: CDR1 SQVTM, CDR2 ANQGSEA. The CDR3 region has the DNA TGCAGCGTTGATGGGGGGCGCGGTGGCTACACCTTC. Its protein product is CSVDGGRGGYTF.

V gene TRBV28 combines with J gene TRBJ2-1; 8 bases agree with TRBD2. Looked up from germline, CDR1 is MDHEN and CDR2 is SYDVKM. J lost 6 bases, V lost 2 bases, and 3 bases had no gene match. The CDR3 spans 14 residues. CDR3 DNA: TGTGCCAGCAGTTTAAATCTAGCGGGCAATGAGCAGTTCTTC. Protein sequence: CASSLNLAGNEQFF. Filled out from reference TRBV28 and TRBJ2-1, the complete variable domain reads DVKVTQSSRYLVKRTGEKVFLECVQDMDHENMFWYRQDPGLGLRLIYFSYDVKMKEKGDIPEGYSVSREKKERFSLILESASTNQTSMYLCASSLNLAGNEQFFGPGTRLTVL.

This clone was counted once. J is TRBJ2-1 and V is TRBV9, with D possibly matching TRBD1 (6 bases). CDR1 is SGDLS, CDR2 YYNGEE, per germline. The V end was cut by 5 bases, the J end by 5 bases, with 11 bases between. The CDR3 contains 13 residues. CDR3 protein: CASSPGANNEQFF. CDR3 bases: TGTGCCAGCAGTCCAGGGGCCAACAATGAGCAGTTCTTC.

The CDR3 DNA reads TGTGCCAGCAGTTCTCGACAGGCTCTGATCTACGAGCAGTACTTC. It codes for CASSSRQALIYEQYF. The chain joins TRBV28 to TRBJ2-7, with D possibly TRBD1 on 6 matching bases. Germline CDR1 and CDR2: MDHEN and SYDVKM. The CDR3 spans 15 residues. The V and J ends lost 4 bases and 3 bases respectively, with 16 bases between them. Full variable domain (outside the CDR3, taken from reference TRBV28 and TRBJ2-7): DVKVTQSSRYLVKRTGEKVFLECVQDMDHENMFWYRQDPGLGLRLIYFSYDVKMKEKGDIPEGYSVSREKKERFSLILESASTNQTSMYLCASSSRQALIYEQYFGPGTRLTVT.

The CDR3 region has the DNA TGTGCCAGCAGCCACATCTCCGGGACTAGCGGGAGGGGTGAGCAGTTCTTC. Translated, it gives CASSHISGTSGRGEQFF. This sequence joins TRBV11-2 and TRBJ2-1, with 16 positions matching TRBD2. The CDR3 spans 17 residues. Trimming removed 5 bases from V and 9 bases from J; junction bases left unmatched: 10. CDR1 and CDR2 from the germline V gene are SGHAT and FQNNGV.

V and J are TRBV29-1 and TRBJ2-4; a weak D match, TRBD2 (6 bases). Germline V gene data show CDR1 as SQVTM and CDR2 as ANQGSEA. The V gene lost 4 bases and the J gene lost 4 bases, with 17 bases spanning the gap. The CDR3 runs 15 residues. The CDR3 is CSVVEAGGMKNIQYF. DNA of the CDR3: TGCAGCGTTGTGGAGGCCGGGGGAATGAAAAACATTCAGTACTTC.

J is TRBJ1-5 and V is TRBV4-1; D not resolved. The CDR3 totals 14 residues. V lost 1 base and J lost 0, with 4 bases in between. Germline lookup yields CDR1 MGHRA and CDR2 YSYEKL. The CDR3 nucleotides are TGCGCCAGCAGCCAAGGGAATAGCAATCAGCCCCAGCATTTT. It translates to CASSQGNSNQPQHF.

J is TRBJ2-5 and V is TRBV7-8, with no clear D. Trimming removed 5 bases from V and 5 bases from J, with 6 bases in between. This CDR3 contains 11 residues. In germline, CDR1 is SGHVS, CDR2 FQNEAQ. The CDR3 DNA reads as TGTGCCAGCAGCCCCCGGGAGACCCAGTACTTC. Translating it yields CASSPRETQYF.

V is TRBV30 and J is TRBJ1-2; TRBD1 aligns across 7 bases. The germline CDR1 and CDR2 sequences are GTSNPN and SVGIG (reference sequence). The J segment lost 4 bases and the V segment lost 0 bases, leaving 8 bases of the junction unmatched. The CDR3 spans 15 residues. CDR3 in amino acids: CAWSVPYRGGYGYTF. DNA of the CDR3: TGTGCCTGGAGTGTACCCTACAGGGGAGGCTATGGCTACACCTTC.